Listed below are T cell receptor beta chains from one sample, sequenced in a study of blood T cell repertoires in COVID-19. Sequencing was performed with immunoSEQ multiplex PCR; in TCRdb, only in-frame clones are kept and a portion is missing. The data show roughly 250,000 clones, just under 85% seen once. Sequenced input: peripheral blood. These receptors originate from a woman aged 80 or over with acute or convalescent COVID-19. Both conserved end residues are part of each CDR3. The D gene is left open where the match is weak.

>TRBV4-1|TRBJ1-6|TRBD1
CASSQDRQGEPSYNSPLHF
>TRBV12-2|TRBJ1-1|.
CASRLIVQVNTEAFF
>TRBV12-3/TRBV12-4|TRBJ2-1|TRBD2
CASTYPGGEQFF
>TRBV7-3|TRBJ2-5|TRBD1
CASSLIGGAGETQYF
>TRBV15|TRBJ2-2|.
CATSRDRVGELFF
>TRBV5-1|TRBJ2-1|TRBD1
CASTKGTGQYNEQFF
>TRBV5-1|TRBJ2-1|TRBD2
CASSPRGGRGYNEQFF
>TRBV5-6|TRBJ2-3|TRBD2
CASSLAKLRWMRGADTQYF
>TRBV5-6|TRBJ2-7|.
CASSFSLVGYEQYF
>TRBV3-1/TRBV3-2|TRBJ2-2|TRBD2
CASSRLAGELFF
>TRBV21-1|TRBJ2-1|.
CASTPADWSSYNEQFF
>TRBV6-2/TRBV6-3|TRBJ2-2|.
CASSWFRDKNTGELFF
>TRBV2|TRBJ1-5|.
CASSGDWNQPQHF
>TRBV6-2/TRBV6-3|TRBJ2-5|.
CASSYFKETQYF
>TRBV9|TRBJ2-7|TRBD1
CASSTRDRAYEQYF
>TRBV11-3|TRBJ2-1|TRBD1
CASSSDRVGRNEQFF
>TRBV6-2/TRBV6-3|TRBJ1-3|.
CASSTSPGQMSSGNTIYF
>TRBV6-1|TRBJ2-2|.
CASSERTAGELFF
>TRBV5-8|TRBJ2-2|.
CASSFGSGIRTGELFF
>TRBV7-9|TRBJ2-1|.
CAITGSSSYNEQFF
>TRBV3-1/TRBV3-2|TRBJ1-5|.
CASSQDGGMEPQHF
>TRBV9|TRBJ2-5|TRBD2
CASSVTSGSETQYF
>TRBV5-4|TRBJ1-1|.
CASSLGHPTRNTEAFF
>TRBV5-8|TRBJ2-7|.
CASSALDEQYF
>TRBV19|TRBJ2-2|.
CASTQQGQRSGELFF
>TRBV7-9|TRBJ2-7|TRBD1
CASSLQGYEQYF
>TRBV6-2/TRBV6-3|TRBJ2-7|.
CASSYSGGEQYF
>TRBV5-1|TRBJ2-3|TRBD1
CASSSQTGGGLDTQYF
>TRBV11-2|TRBJ1-4|TRBD1
CASSLPHDRDSTKELFF
>TRBV11-1|TRBJ2-1|TRBD2
CASRTRLADYNEQFF
>TRBV5-4|TRBJ2-1|TRBD2
CASNPGGAYNEQFF
>TRBV6-5|TRBJ1-1|.
CASSYGRGTTEAFF
>TRBV7-6|TRBJ2-7|.
CASSFSVSSSYEQYF
>TRBV10-2|TRBJ1-3|TRBD1
CASSETGGASGNTIYF
>TRBV7-9|TRBJ2-2|TRBD1
CASRAQGSTGELFF
>TRBV15|TRBJ2-1|TRBD1
CATGTGYNEQFF
>TRBV28|TRBJ1-2|TRBD1
CASSLGQGNYGYTF
>TRBV6-1|TRBJ2-7|TRBD1
CASSEAGQGGPEQYF
>TRBV3-1/TRBV3-2|TRBJ1-2|TRBD1
CASSPTGAVGYGYTF
>TRBV5-1|TRBJ1-4|TRBD1
CASSLGDSFNEKLFF
>TRBV14|TRBJ1-2|TRBD1
CASSSGQGAYGYTF
>TRBV3-1/TRBV3-2|TRBJ2-2|.
CASSLRLPDFNTGELFF
>TRBV5-5|TRBJ1-2|.
CASSLELGGRGSSYGYTF
>TRBV3-1/TRBV3-2|TRBJ1-2|.
CASSQRTQTPRRGYTF
>TRBV2|TRBJ1-3|TRBD1
CASSDRTGREVGNTIYF
>TRBV5-6|TRBJ2-7|.
CASSAWSGVYEQYF